The 25 T cell receptor beta chains below were found in one sample sequenced in a study of beta chain features in type 1 diabetes. Antigens for these TCRs are unknown. As every portion of the isolated RNA was reverse transcribed, the sequencing read expressed TCRB transcripts. Using immunoSEQ multiplex PCR, the repertoire was profiled, and TCRdb retains in-frame clones only, with some absent. The table lists approximately 260,000 clones, 20% of them singletons. General observations from the study: Type 1 diabetes patients had TCRB CDR3s that were shorter (moderately but significantly so) in all four CD4+ subsets.

Sequences were obtained from naive CD4+ T cells from blood. These receptors originate from a woman aged 35 to 49 with type 1 diabetes.

This chain connects TRBV27 to TRBJ1-5; the D gene is possibly TRBD1 (5 bases). V lost 2 bases and J 2 bases, leaving 7 bases between the germline ends. CDR3 length: 14 residues. The V gene's germline CDR1 is MNHEY and CDR2 SMNVEV (reference sequence). Here the CDR3 DNA reads TGTGCCAGCAGTTTAGGCAGGGGCAATCAGCCCCAGCATTTT. Protein sequence: CASSLGRGNQPQHF.

This clone was observed a handful of times. Here the CDR3 reads CASSLGTSEYNEQFF. The CDR3 DNA reads as TGTGCCAGCAGCTTGGGGACTAGCGAGTACAATGAGCAGTTCTTC. This chain links TRBV7-3 with TRBJ2-1; 10 bases are shared with TRBD2. The CDR3 sequence is 15 residues long. CDR1 is SGHTA, CDR2 FQGTGA, per germline. V was pared by 3 bases and J by 4 bases, with 3 bases of the junction left unmatched. Filled out from reference TRBV7-3 and TRBJ2-1, the complete variable domain reads GAGVSQTPSNKVTEKGKYVELRCDPISGHTALYWYRQSLGQGPEFLIYFQGTGAADDSGLPNDRFFAVRPEGSVSTLKIQRTERGDSAVYLCASSLGTSEYNEQFFGPGTRLTVL.

This clone was seen more than once but under ten times. CDR3 amino acids: CASSQDREAFF. The CDR3 region has the DNA TGTGCCAGCAGCCAGGACAGAGAAGCTTTCTTT. The chain employs TRBV5-8 and TRBJ1-1; D is possibly TRBD1 (6 bases). The CDR3 contains 11 residues. Germline V lookup: CDR1 SGHTS, CDR2 YDEGEE. V was shortened by 4 bases and J by 8 bases, with 9 bases between the two germline ends.

This chain uses TRBV7-2 with TRBJ1-2, with D perhaps matching TRBD1 (6 bases). Germline V CDR1 and CDR2: SGHTA, FQGNSA. Deletions cut 0 bases from V and 5 bases from J, with 13 bases between. This CDR3 spans 15 amino acids. The CDR3 spells CASSLASGVQYGYTF. As DNA, the CDR3 is TGTGCCAGCAGCTTAGCGTCAGGGGTTCAGTATGGCTACACCTTC.

The chain links TRBV19 to TRBJ2-2, with D tentatively TRBD1 (5 bases). Trimming pared 3 bases from V and 4 bases from J, leaving 9 bases between. CDR3 length: 14 residues. The germline V gene has CDR1 LNHDA and CDR2 SQIVND (reference sequence). CDR3 nucleotide sequence: TGTGCCAGTAGTATGCAGGGTAGCACCGGGGAGCTGTTTTTT. Translated, it gives CASSMQGSTGELFF.

The chain couples TRBV7-9 to TRBJ1-1, with unresolved D. The germline V and J ends were trimmed by 5 bases and 1 base, with 8 bases remaining between them. The germline V gene has CDR1 SEHNR and CDR2 FQNEAQ (reference sequence). The CDR3 spans 13 residues. CDR3 sequence: CASSLEGNTEAFF. The CDR3 coding sequence is TGTGCCAGCAGCCTGGAGGGGAACACTGAAGCTTTCTTT.

This clone showed up just a few times. The rearrangement joins TRBV30 to TRBJ1-1; 7 bases are a match to TRBD1. Germline values: CDR1 GTSNPN, CDR2 SVGIG (reference sequence). The CDR3 has 13 residues. Trimming at V came to 3 bases and at J to 5 bases, leaving 6 bases not matched to a gene. CDR3 coding DNA: TGTGCCTGGAGGGAGGGGGCGAGGACTGAAGCTTTCTTT. It yields the protein CAWREGARTEAFF. The full variable domain, rest sourced from reference TRBV30 and TRBJ1-1, is SQTIHQWPATLVQPVGSPLSLECTVEGTSNPNLYWYRQAAGRGLQLLFYSVGIGQISSEVPQNLSASRPQDRQFILSSKKLLLSDSGFYLCAWREGARTEAFFGQGTRLTVV.

This clone was seen more than once but under ten times. The J gene is TRBJ2-3, the V gene TRBV7-9; D might be TRBD2 (6 bases). Per the germline V gene, CDR1 is SEHNR and CDR2 is FQNEAQ (reference sequence). The germline V and J ends were trimmed by 1 base and 5 bases, with 13 bases remaining between them. This CDR3 is 15 amino acids long. The CDR3, as DNA: TGTGCCAGCAGCTTAGTGCGGGCGGGACTAGATACGCAGTATTTT. Amino acids: CASSLVRAGLDTQYF.

V is TRBV28 and J is TRBJ2-2; 8 positions match TRBD1. With 6 bases clipped from V and 3 bases from J, the junction kept 6 bases outside the gene matches. The CDR3 has 15 amino acids. Looked up from germline, CDR1 is MDHEN and CDR2 is SYDVKM. In nucleotides, the CDR3 is TGTGCCAGCAGGTACACAGGGGGTGACACCGGGGAGCTGTTTTTT. The encoded protein is CASRYTGGDTGELFF.

This clone was counted only a few times. The V and J genes are TRBV19 and TRBJ2-7; 8 bases agree with TRBD1. The germline V gene encodes CDR1 LNHDA and CDR2 SQIVND (reference sequence). After removal of 5 bases from V and 1 base from J, the junction contained 1 base not matched to a gene. This CDR3 is built from 13 residues. The CDR3 loop reads CASSGQGSYEQYF. CDR3 nucleotide sequence: TGTGCCAGTAGTGGACAGGGTTCCTACGAGCAGTACTTC.

This clone appeared a few times. This chain uses TRBV30 with TRBJ2-1; D unresolved. This CDR3 comprises 14 residues. CDR1 is GTSNPN and CDR2 is SVGIG in the germline V gene (reference sequence). Here the CDR3 DNA reads TGTGCAATGACTGCACCCAGCTCCTACAATGAGCAGTTCTTC. Translation: CAMTAPSSYNEQFF.

The genes are TRBV5-4 and TRBJ2-2, with a tentative D call TRBD1 (5 bases). In germline, CDR1 is SGHNT, CDR2 YYREEE (reference sequence). The CDR3 is 14 residues long. V gave up 1 base and J gave up 6 bases, with 10 bases separating them. The CDR3 DNA sequence: TGTGCCAGCAGCTTGCAGGGAACGGCCGGGGAGCTGTTTTTT. Amino acid sequence: CASSLQGTAGELFF.

This clone was picked up a small number of times. The V and J genes are TRBV25-1 and TRBJ1-5; 8 nucleotides match TRBD1. CDR3 size: 13 residues. Germline values: CDR1 MGHDK, CDR2 SYGVNS. V gave up 8 bases and J gave up 6 bases; unmatched junction bases: 6. The CDR3 nucleotides are TGTGCCAGCTCAGGACAGGGAGGTCAGCCCCAGCATTTT. Translated: CASSGQGGQPQHF.

V and J are TRBV2 and TRBJ2-7; 9 bases map to TRBD1. Germline CDR1 reads SNHLY; CDR2 reads FYNNEI. Trimming took 1 base from V and 2 from J; bases not matched to a gene: 3. This CDR3 comprises 15 residues. The DNA for the CDR3 is TGTGCCAGCAGTGAAGGGACAGGGGTGCCCTACGAGCAGTACTTC. Residues: CASSEGTGVPYEQYF.

V and J are TRBV9 and TRBJ2-1; D possibly corresponds to TRBD1 (6 bases). CDR1 and CDR2 (germline): SGDLS, YYNGEE. The CDR3 totals 13 residues. V lost 7 bases, J lost 8 bases, and 16 bases lay in between. The chain's CDR3 is CASSIAGAYEQFF. Written as DNA, the CDR3 is TGTGCCAGCTCGATAGCAGGGGCCTATGAGCAGTTCTTC.

The CDR3 spells CASRLPGDTDTQYF. The CDR3 DNA is TGTGCCAGCAGACTACCCGGAGACACAGATACGCAGTATTTT. This sequence joins TRBV28 and TRBJ2-3, with no clear D. The CDR3 runs 14 residues. V was trimmed by 6 bases and J by 2 bases, leaving 12 bases between them. CDR1 and CDR2 (germline): MDHEN, SYDVKM. The entire variable domain, with the rest obtained from reference TRBV28 and TRBJ2-3, is as follows: DVKVTQSSRYLVKRTGEKVFLECVQDMDHENMFWYRQDPGLGLRLIYFSYDVKMKEKGDIPEGYSVSREKKERFSLILESASTNQTSMYLCASRLPGDTDTQYFGPGTRLTVL.

This chain uses TRBV14 with TRBJ2-4, with TRBD2 matching over 9 bases. This CDR3 is 14 amino acids long. Germline loops: CDR1 SGHDN, CDR2 FVKESK. V was clipped by 5 bases and J by 9 bases; unmatched bases: 8. CDR3 coding DNA: TGTGCCAGCAGCTTCGGGACTAGCCAGGGCATTCAGTACTTC. It translates to CASSFGTSQGIQYF.

To note about this clone: Other DNA sequences within the sample encode an identical CDR3. The gene calls are TRBV29-1 and TRBJ1-1, with D possibly being TRBD1 (6 bases). Trimming removed 6 bases at V and 5 bases at J, with 13 bases between. This CDR3 is built from 12 residues. CDR1 SQVTM and CDR2 ANQGSEA come from the germline V gene. The CDR3 DNA follows: TGCAGCGTCGCCACAGGGAGAACTGAAGCTTTCTTT. Amino acid sequence: CSVATGRTEAFF.

CDR3 sequence (DNA): TGTGCCAGCGATATAAGGGGTGAAAAACTGTTTTTT. Translating gives CASDIRGEKLFF. The chain recombines TRBV2 with TRBJ1-4; D perhaps matches TRBD1 (5 bases). Germline V gene sequence: CDR1 SNHLY, CDR2 FYNNEI. The CDR3 consists of 12 residues. Trimming took off 8 bases at V and 7 bases at J, with 11 bases between the two ends.

This clone showed up just a few times. The J gene is TRBJ2-3, the V gene TRBV18; D ambiguous. The V gene lost 6 bases and the J gene lost 0 bases, with 10 bases spanning the gap. The CDR3 has 14 residues. The germline V gene has CDR1 KGHSH and CDR2 LQKENI. As DNA, the CDR3 is TGTGCCAGCTCCCCCGGAGCTAGCACAGATACGCAGTATTTT. Amino acids: CASSPGASTDTQYF.

CDR3 DNA sequence: TGTGCCAGCAGGGATGGACAGGGGGCGGGCACTGAAGCTTTCTTT. This codes for CASRDGQGAGTEAFF. This rearrangement joins TRBV27 to TRBJ1-1, with TRBD1 matching over 11 bases. With V trimmed by 6 bases and J by 4 bases, 7 bases remained unmatched. This CDR3 region has 15 residues. The germline V gene encodes CDR1 MNHEY and CDR2 SMNVEV (reference sequence).

This clone was seen a few times. This chain links TRBV18 with TRBJ1-3; unclear D gene. Trimming shortened V by 3 bases and J by 0 bases, and 12 bases separated the two germline ends. Looked up from germline, CDR1 is KGHSH and CDR2 is LQKENI. CDR3 length equals 16 residues. The CDR3 here is CASSPLTTSSGNTIYF. CDR3 bases: TGTGCCAGCTCACCGCTGACAACAAGCTCTGGAAACACCATATATTTT.

This chain joins TRBV6-5 and TRBJ1-1; 8 nucleotides match TRBD1. Germline V lookup: CDR1 MNHEY, CDR2 SVGAGI. J was trimmed by 4 bases and V by 5 bases; bases with no gene match: 6. The CDR3 extends over 14 amino acids. The CDR3 sequence is CASSSTGGVTEAFF. The CDR3 DNA reads as TGTGCCAGCAGTAGTACAGGGGGGGTCACTGAAGCTTTCTTT.

This clone was seen a handful of times. The chain joins TRBV9 to TRBJ2-3; a possible D gene is TRBD2 (5 bases). Germline V gives CDR1 SGDLS, CDR2 YYNGEE. This CDR3 comprises 15 residues. Between the trimmed V and J ends, which lost 0 bases and 5 bases, there was a span of 13 bases. The CDR3 DNA reads as TGTGCCAGCAGCGTAGCTTCCAGCGGCGGAGATACGCAGTATTTT. This translates into CASSVASSGGDTQYF.

This chain joins TRBV11-2 and TRBJ2-2, with D tentatively TRBD2 (5 bases). Deletions cut 6 bases from V and 1 base from J, with 12 bases between. CDR1 SGHAT and CDR2 FQNNGV come from the germline V gene. The CDR3 is 15 amino acids. The CDR3 sequence is CASRPTGMNTGELFF. The CDR3 DNA is TGTGCCAGCAGGCCAACCGGGATGAACACCGGGGAGCTGTTTTTT.